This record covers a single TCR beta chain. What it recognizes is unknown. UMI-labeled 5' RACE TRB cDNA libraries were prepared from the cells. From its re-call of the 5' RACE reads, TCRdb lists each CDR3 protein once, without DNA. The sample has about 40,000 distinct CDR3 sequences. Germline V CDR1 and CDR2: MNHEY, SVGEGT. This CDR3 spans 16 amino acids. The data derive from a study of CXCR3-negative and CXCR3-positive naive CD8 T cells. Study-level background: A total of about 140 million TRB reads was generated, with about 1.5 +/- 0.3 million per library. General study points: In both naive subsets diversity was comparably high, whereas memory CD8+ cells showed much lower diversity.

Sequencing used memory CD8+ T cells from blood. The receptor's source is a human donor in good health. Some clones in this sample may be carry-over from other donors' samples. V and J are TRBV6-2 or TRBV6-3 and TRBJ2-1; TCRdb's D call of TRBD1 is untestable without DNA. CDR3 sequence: CASSYSRESSYNEQFF.